The rows below give T cell receptor beta chains drawn from one sample of a study of blood T cell repertoires in COVID-19. Sequencing was performed with immunoSEQ multiplex PCR; in TCRdb, only in-frame clones are kept and a portion is missing. The sample consists of about 390,000 clones, around 87% of them appearing once. The specimen was peripheral blood. The source is a woman aged 55 to 70 with COVID-19, enrolled during active disease. CDR3s include the opening cysteine and the closing phenylalanine or tryptophan. The order of the fields is clone size, V gene, D gene, J gene, CDR3 protein, CDR3 DNA. D genes are given only for firm matches. Expanded clones get a size class; other rows say once, few or many, or leave the size out.

.	TRBV9	.	TRBJ1-6	CASSVVSSFNSPLHF	TGTGCCAGCAGCGTAGTTTCAAGCTTTAATTCACCCCTCCACTTT
.	TRBV5-6	TRBD2	TRBJ2-5	CASSLKLAGQETQYF	TGTGCCAGCAGCTTGAAGCTAGCGGGGCAAGAGACCCAGTACTTC
once	TRBV28	TRBD2	TRBJ2-7	CASTLGGGANYEQYF	TGTGCCAGCACTCTGGGGGGGGGTGCGAACTACGAGCAGTACTTC
.	TRBV30	TRBD1	TRBJ2-7	CAWSARDRRNYEQYF	TGTGCCTGGAGTGCCCGGGACAGGAGAAACTACGAGCAGTACTTC
.	TRBV4-2	TRBD1	TRBJ2-7	CASSQDGNRGRPSEQYF	TGTGCCAGCAGCCAAGATGGCAACAGGGGGCGACCTAGCGAGCAGTACTTC
.	TRBV9	TRBD1	TRBJ2-7	CASSAGTGTGIYEQYF	TGTGCCAGCAGCGCTGGGACCGGGACAGGGATCTACGAGCAGTACTTC
once	TRBV10-3	TRBD1	TRBJ1-2	CAISEPGQGDYGYTF	TGTGCCATCAGTGAACCGGGACAGGGGGACTATGGCTACACCTTC
.	TRBV29-1	.	TRBJ1-1	CSSYRVNTEAFF	TGCAGTTCTTACAGGGTGAACACTGAAGCTTTCTTT
.	TRBV5-1	TRBD1	TRBJ1-1	CASSFNRGNTEAFF	TGCGCCAGCAGCTTCAACAGGGGGAACACTGAAGCTTTCTTT
.	TRBV5-6	.	TRBJ2-1	CASSLGLYNEQFF	TGTGCCAGCAGCTTGGGACTTTACAATGAGCAGTTCTTC
.	TRBV7-2	.	TRBJ2-7	CASSLLATHEQYF	TGTGCCAGCAGCTTACTAGCGACCCACGAGCAGTACTTC
.	TRBV19	TRBD1	TRBJ2-5	CASSGDRVETQYF	TGTGCCAGTAGTGGGGACAGGGTAGAGACCCAGTACTTC
many	TRBV7-8	.	TRBJ1-5	CASSDQGNQPQHF	TGTGCCAGCAGCGATCAGGGCAATCAGCCCCAGCATTTT
.	TRBV7-6	TRBD1	TRBJ1-1	CASSLPPNTGGTEAFF	TGTGCCAGCAGCTTACCGCCTAACACAGGGGGGACTGAAGCTTTCTTT
.	TRBV6-5	TRBD1	TRBJ1-4	CASRGQDGPNEKLFF	TGTGCCAGCAGGGGACAGGATGGTCCTAATGAAAAACTGTTTTTT
.	TRBV29-1	.	TRBJ1-1	CSVYSVTEAFF	TGCAGCGTCTATAGTGTGACTGAAGCTTTCTTT
.	TRBV5-1	.	TRBJ1-6	CASSLIGTNDSPLHF	TGCGCCAGCAGCTTGATAGGGACAAATGATTCACCCCTCCACTTT
once	TRBV4-1	.	TRBJ2-7	CASSSAYEQYF	TGCGCCAGCAGTAGCGCCTACGAGCAGTACTTC
.	TRBV7-9	.	TRBJ1-2	CASSAERYGYTF	TGTGCCAGCAGCGCAGAGAGGTATGGCTACACCTTC
.	TRBV7-9	TRBD1	TRBJ1-2	CASSPAGQGANYGYTF	TGTGCCAGCAGCCCGGCGGGACAGGGGGCTAACTATGGCTACACCTTC
.	TRBV6-5	.	TRBJ1-1	CASSYSPFRPAFF	TGTGCCAGCAGTTACTCCCCATTCAGGCCAGCTTTCTTT
.	TRBV9	.	TRBJ2-7	CATARDNYEQYF	TGTGCCACCGCCCGGGACAACTACGAGCAGTACTTC
.	TRBV14	.	TRBJ1-2	CASSQEWGNRQYGYTF	TGTGCCAGCAGCCAAGAGTGGGGCAACAGGCAATATGGCTACACCTTC
few	TRBV11-2	TRBD1	TRBJ1-2	CASSSGQGYGYTF	TGTGCCAGCAGCTCGGGACAGGGCTATGGCTACACCTTC
once	TRBV7-2	TRBD1	TRBJ1-2	CASSLAGTGGRGYTF	TGTGCCAGCAGCTTAGCGGGGACAGGGGGCAGGGGCTACACCTTC
.	TRBV12-3/TRBV12-4	.	TRBJ1-5	CASSLIPRGPQHF	TGTGCCAGCAGTTTAATACCCCGCGGTCCCCAGCATTTT
.	TRBV7-8	.	TRBJ2-3	CASSPRRSSTDTQYF	TGTGCCAGCAGCCCTCGTCGTTCTAGCACAGATACGCAGTATTTT
.	TRBV5-1	TRBD1	TRBJ1-3	CASSRGQGARDTIYF	TGCGCCAGCAGCCGGGGACAGGGGGCGCGGGACACCATATATTTT
once	TRBV5-4	.	TRBJ2-4	CASSLAGAKNIQYF	TGTGCCAGCAGCTTGGCGGGGGCCAAAAACATTCAGTACTTC
.	TRBV2	.	TRBJ1-4	CASSEGAGYATNEKLFF	TGTGCCAGCAGTGAAGGGGCAGGATATGCAACTAATGAAAAACTGTTTTTT
.	TRBV6-5	TRBD1	TRBJ1-1	CASRWDRVNTEAFF	TGTGCCAGCAGGTGGGACAGGGTGAACACTGAAGCTTTCTTT
.	TRBV12-3/TRBV12-4	.	TRBJ2-7	CASAGTRQYF	TGTGCCAGCGCAGGGACACGGCAGTACTTC
.	TRBV28	.	TRBJ2-1	CASSSTRRGNEQFF	TGTGCCAGCAGTTCGACTAGACGAGGCAATGAGCAGTTCTTC
.	TRBV27	.	TRBJ1-2	CASSFSRAGNGYTF	TGTGCCAGCAGTTTTTCTAGGGCAGGGAATGGCTACACCTTC
.	TRBV2	TRBD1	TRBJ1-4	CASSTDRGGNEKLFF	TGTGCCAGCAGCACCGACAGGGGAGGTAATGAAAAACTGTTTTTT
.	TRBV7-3	.	TRBJ2-5	CASSLGPGEETQYF	TGTGCCAGCAGCTTAGGACCGGGGGAAGAGACCCAGTACTTC
.	TRBV9	TRBD1	TRBJ2-7	CASTQGTGTGLVSEQYF	TGTGCCAGTACTCAGGGAACTGGGACAGGGTTAGTGTCCGAGCAGTACTTC
.	TRBV19	.	TRBJ2-5	CASSVQKRAGETQYF	TGTGCCAGTAGTGTTCAGAAGAGGGCGGGAGAGACCCAGTACTTC
.	TRBV27	.	TRBJ1-2	CASSFGAEEHYGYTF	TGTGCCAGCAGTTTTGGGGCTGAAGAGCACTATGGCTACACCTTC
once	TRBV5-1	TRBD1	TRBJ2-7	CASSQTGGTGFSYEQYF	TGCGCCAGCAGCCAAACCGGTGGGACAGGGTTCTCCTACGAGCAGTACTTC
.	TRBV2	TRBD1	TRBJ2-3	CASRQDRSTDTQYF	TGTGCCAGCCGTCAGGACAGGAGCACAGATACGCAGTATTTT
.	TRBV28	.	TRBJ2-2	CASSLYHRGSYTGELFF	TGTGCCAGCAGTTTATATCATAGGGGCAGCTACACCGGGGAGCTGTTTTTT
.	TRBV4-2	.	TRBJ2-5	CASSQTQGNQETQYF	TGTGCCAGCAGCCAGACCCAGGGGAACCAAGAGACCCAGTACTTC
.	TRBV10-3	TRBD1	TRBJ1-1	CAISVRTGGSEAFF	TGTGCCATCAGTGTCCGGACAGGGGGCTCTGAAGCTTTCTTT
.	TRBV3-1/TRBV3-2	.	TRBJ1-5	CASSQFAMGNQPQHF	TGTGCCAGCAGCCAATTTGCGATGGGCAATCAGCCCCAGCATTTT
.	TRBV5-4	.	TRBJ1-2	CASSSGFQTLNYGYTF	TGTGCCAGCAGCTCAGGTTTCCAAACGCTTAACTATGGCTACACCTTC
.	TRBV14	.	TRBJ1-2	CASSQGRVVGYTF	TGTGCCAGCAGCCAAGGCCGGGTGGTTGGCTACACCTTC
.	TRBV5-1	TRBD1	TRBJ1-1	CASSLARTGRNTEAFF	TGCGCCAGCAGCTTGGCGAGGACAGGGAGGAACACTGAAGCTTTCTTT
once	TRBV11-2	.	TRBJ1-4	CASSLGGGVKNEKLFF	TGTGCCAGCAGCTTAGGGGGAGGTGTAAAGAATGAAAAACTGTTTTTT
.	TRBV5-6	TRBD1	TRBJ1-3	CASSPQGVSGNTIYF	TGTGCCAGCAGTCCACAGGGGGTCTCTGGAAACACCATATATTTT
.	TRBV7-9	.	TRBJ1-1	CASSPEGRLTEAFF	TGTGCCAGCAGCCCGGAGGGGCGTCTCACTGAAGCTTTCTTT
once	TRBV3-1/TRBV3-2	.	TRBJ1-6	CASSQGRGGSSPLHF	TGTGCCAGCAGCCAAGGTAGGGGAGGCTCTTCACCCCTCCACTTT
.	TRBV7-8	.	TRBJ1-2	CASSLGSAGNYGYTF	TGTGCCAGCAGCTTAGGCTCGGCAGGGAACTATGGCTACACCTTC
.	TRBV5-1	TRBD1	TRBJ2-2	CASRDGTVGTGELFF	TGCGCCAGCAGGGACGGGACAGTAGGAACCGGGGAGCTGTTTTTT